Following are 16 T cell receptor beta chains from one sample sequenced in a study of memory CD4+ T cells and cytomegalovirus serostatus. Single viable CD3+CD4+CD8-CD45RO+ cells were sorted as the memory CD4+ T cells. The protocol was immunoSEQ multiplex PCR, while the TCRdb copy is restricted to in-frame clones and leaves out a portion. The table lists around 38,000 clones, roughly four fifths of them singletons. Sequenced sample: memory CD4+ T cells from blood. The receptors derive from an adult in good health and CMV-seronegative.

The CDR3 region is CASSIHRDWYTGELFF. CDR3 sequence (DNA): TGTGCCAGTAGTATTCATCGGGACTGGTACACCGGGGAGCTGTTTTTT. The chain recombines TRBV19 with TRBJ2-2, with D possibly matching TRBD2 (6 bases). The CDR3 has 16 residues. Germline assignment: CDR1 LNHDA and CDR2 SQIVND (reference sequence). The V end lost 3 bases, the J end lost 3 bases, and 14 bases lay between the germline ends.

V and J are TRBV18 and TRBJ1-4; tentatively, D is TRBD1 (5 bases). This CDR3 is built from 18 residues. In germline, CDR1 is KGHSH, CDR2 LQKENI. V lost 3 bases to trimming and J lost 0 bases, with 17 bases between them. This CDR3 is CASSPSSPGTATNEKLFF. DNA for the CDR3: TGTGCCAGCTCACCCTCTTCTCCGGGGACTGCAACTAATGAAAAACTGTTTTTT.

The chain has TRBV7-9 and TRBJ2-3, with a tentative D call TRBD2 (6 bases). The CDR3 covers 12 residues. Germline assignment: CDR1 SEHNR and CDR2 FQNEAQ (reference sequence). The germline V and J ends were trimmed by 5 bases and 4 bases, with 7 bases remaining between them. The CDR3 is CASSPGADTQYF. The CDR3 coding sequence is TGTGCCAGCAGCCCGGGAGCAGATACGCAGTATTTT.

The chain employs TRBV29-1 and TRBJ1-5; no reliable D call. The CDR3 covers 14 residues. Germline CDR1 reads SQVTM; CDR2 reads ANQGSEA. Trimming shortened V by 4 bases and J by 2 bases, and 12 bases separated the two germline ends. CDR3 protein: CSVAQGTGNQPQHF. In nucleotides, the CDR3 is TGCAGCGTTGCACAAGGAACAGGCAATCAGCCCCAGCATTTT.

The chain couples TRBV7-2 to TRBJ2-5, with 9 bases aligning to TRBD1. Trimming cost V 0 bases and J 2 bases; bases outside gene matches: 13. The germline gives CDR1 SGHTA, CDR2 FQGNSA. The CDR3 consists of 19 residues. The CDR3 nucleotides read TGTGCCAGCAGCTTAGCGACAGGGGGAGCCACAACACTTCAAGAGACCCAGTACTTC. Amino acid sequence: CASSLATGGATTLQETQYF.

This rearrangement joins TRBV6-4 to TRBJ1-4; 9 positions agree with TRBD1. Germline CDR1 and CDR2: MRHNA and SNTAGT. The trim removed 2 bases at V and 3 bases at J, leaving 16 bases unmatched. The CDR3 loop spans 20 amino acids. As DNA, the CDR3 is TGTGCCAGCAGTGACAGCCCGGGACAGGGAGTCTGGACCTCTAATGAAAAACTGTTTTTT. This codes for CASSDSPGQGVWTSNEKLFF.

This sequence joins TRBV30 and TRBJ2-6, with unresolved D. The CDR3 consists of 14 residues. The germline gives CDR1 GTSNPN, CDR2 SVGIG (reference sequence). Trimming left V 7 bases short and J 0 bases short, with 10 bases between. The CDR3 protein is CASDVLSGANVLTF. The CDR3 DNA reads as TGTGCCTCCGACGTCCTCTCTGGGGCCAACGTCCTGACTTTC.

The V gene is TRBV28, the J gene TRBJ1-1; D is possibly TRBD1 (6 bases). The V gene's germline CDR1 is MDHEN and CDR2 SYDVKM. V dropped 6 bases and J dropped 1 base, with 24 bases sitting between them. The CDR3 spans 18 residues. This CDR3 is CASRPIRNRDKENTEAFF. The DNA of the CDR3 is TGTGCCAGCAGACCAATCCGGAACCGGGACAAGGAGAACACTGAAGCTTTCTTT. Filled out from reference TRBV28 and TRBJ1-1, the complete variable domain reads DVKVTQSSRYLVKRTGEKVFLECVQDMDHENMFWYRQDPGLGLRLIYFSYDVKMKEKGDIPEGYSVSREKKERFSLILESASTNQTSMYLCASRPIRNRDKENTEAFFGQGTRLTVV.

This clone is medium-sized by share. V is TRBV7-9 and J is TRBJ2-3, with 7 bases aligning to TRBD1. The CDR3 is 14 amino acids. V dropped 5 bases and J dropped 2; count of bases not matched to a gene: 4. CDR1 is SEHNR and CDR2 is FQNEAQ in the germline V gene (reference sequence). The CDR3 DNA reads as TGTGCCAGCAGCCGGGACAGATCCACAGATACGCAGTATTTT. It translates to CASSRDRSTDTQYF.

V and J are TRBV5-1 and TRBJ1-1; 11 bases align to TRBD1. Germline CDR1 and CDR2: SGHRS and YFSETQ. The CDR3 has 14 amino acids. Losses at the gene ends were 5 bases for V and 5 bases for J; bases not matched to a gene: 5. CDR3 loop: CASSSDRGQTEAFF. DNA of the CDR3: TGCGCCAGCAGTTCGGACAGGGGGCAAACTGAAGCTTTCTTT.

CDR3 loop: CASSPTGGNTGELFF. DNA of the CDR3: TGTGCCAGTAGCCCGACAGGGGGGAACACCGGGGAGCTGTTTTTT. The chain couples TRBV19 to TRBJ2-2, with TRBD1 identical over 9 bases. V gave up 6 bases and J gave up 1 base; unmatched junction bases: 3. This CDR3 has 15 amino acids. Looked up from germline, CDR1 is LNHDA and CDR2 is SQIVND (reference sequence).

This clone was observed a few times. The chain carries TRBV30 and TRBJ2-5, with D perhaps TRBD2 (5 bases). The CDR3 runs 14 residues. V lost 4 bases and J 2 bases, leaving 14 bases between the germline ends. The germline V gene encodes CDR1 GTSNPN and CDR2 SVGIG (reference sequence). CDR3 sequence reads: CAWTLGLRQETQYF. The CDR3 DNA reads TGTGCCTGGACCTTAGGACTCAGACAAGAGACCCAGTACTTC.

The chain recombines TRBV9 with TRBJ2-2; 13 nucleotides match TRBD2. The germline V gene has CDR1 SGDLS and CDR2 YYNGEE. The CDR3 covers 18 residues. J gave up 5 bases and V 4 bases, and 11 bases lay outside the gene matches. CDR3 region: CASSPRLAGGLMTGELFF. The CDR3 nucleotides read TGTGCCAGCAGCCCCCGACTAGCGGGAGGTCTGATGACCGGGGAGCTGTTTTTT.

This clone is categorized as medium-sized (0.01 to 0.1%). The rearrangement links TRBV7-2 to TRBJ1-3; no firm D call. The CDR3 loop spans 15 amino acids. Germline assignment: CDR1 SGHTA and CDR2 FQGNSA. The V and J ends lost 2 bases and 0 bases respectively, with 8 bases between them. CDR3 amino acids: CASSLSWGSGNTIYF. CDR3 sequence (DNA): TGTGCCAGCAGCTTATCCTGGGGCTCTGGAAACACCATATATTTT.

This clone was recorded at least ten times. The rearrangement joins TRBV5-1 to TRBJ2-2, with D tentatively TRBD1 (6 bases). Between the trimmed V and J ends, which lost 4 bases and 7 bases, there was a span of 20 bases. The germline V gene encodes CDR1 SGHRS and CDR2 YFSETQ. The length of the CDR3 is 16 residues. The chain's CDR3 is CASSLGTIRRIGELFF. Written as DNA, the CDR3 is TGCGCCAGCAGCCTTGGGACAATACGAAGGATCGGGGAGCTGTTTTTT.

The chain employs TRBV28 and TRBJ1-2; tentative D call: TRBD1 (6 bases). The V and J ends lost 6 bases and 5 bases respectively, with 10 bases between them. Germline V gene lookup returns CDR1 MDHEN and CDR2 SYDVKM. The CDR3 totals 12 residues. CDR3 protein: CASSRTVYGYTF. The DNA of the CDR3 is TGTGCCAGCAGCCGGACAGTTTATGGCTACACCTTC.